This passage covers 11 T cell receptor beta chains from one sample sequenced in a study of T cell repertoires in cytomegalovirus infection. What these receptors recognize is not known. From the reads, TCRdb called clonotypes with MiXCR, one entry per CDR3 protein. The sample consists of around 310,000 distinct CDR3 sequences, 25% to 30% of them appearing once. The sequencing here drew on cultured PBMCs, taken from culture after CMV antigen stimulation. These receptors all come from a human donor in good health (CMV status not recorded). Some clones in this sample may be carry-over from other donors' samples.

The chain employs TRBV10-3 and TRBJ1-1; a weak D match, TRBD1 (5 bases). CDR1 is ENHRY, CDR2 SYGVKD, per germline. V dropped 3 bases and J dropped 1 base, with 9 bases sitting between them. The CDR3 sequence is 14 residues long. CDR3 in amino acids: CAISEGVANTEAFF. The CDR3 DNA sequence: TGTGCCATCAGTGAAGGGGTGGCGAACACTGAAGCTTTCTTT.

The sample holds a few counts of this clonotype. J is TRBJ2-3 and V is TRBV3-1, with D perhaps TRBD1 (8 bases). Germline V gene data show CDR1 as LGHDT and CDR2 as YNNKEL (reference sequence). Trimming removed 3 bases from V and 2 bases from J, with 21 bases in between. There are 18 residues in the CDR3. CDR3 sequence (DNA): TGTGCCAGCAGCCAGGACCTACAGGGGGGGATGAACACAGATACGCAGTATTTT. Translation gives CASSQDLQGGMNTDTQYF.

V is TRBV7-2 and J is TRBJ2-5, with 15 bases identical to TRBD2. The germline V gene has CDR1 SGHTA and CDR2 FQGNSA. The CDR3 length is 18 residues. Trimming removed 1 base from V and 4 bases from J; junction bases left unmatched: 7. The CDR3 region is CASSLVGTSGGTSETQYF. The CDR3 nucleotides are TGTGCCAGCAGCTTAGTGGGGACTAGCGGGGGGACGTCAGAGACCCAGTACTTC.

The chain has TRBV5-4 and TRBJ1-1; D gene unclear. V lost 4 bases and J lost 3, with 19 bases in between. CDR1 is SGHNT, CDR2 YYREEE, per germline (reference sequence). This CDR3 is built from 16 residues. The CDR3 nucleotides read TGTGCCAGCAGCGGTGCGGGATCCAGACAATACACTGAAGCTTTCTTT. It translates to CASSGAGSRQYTEAFF.

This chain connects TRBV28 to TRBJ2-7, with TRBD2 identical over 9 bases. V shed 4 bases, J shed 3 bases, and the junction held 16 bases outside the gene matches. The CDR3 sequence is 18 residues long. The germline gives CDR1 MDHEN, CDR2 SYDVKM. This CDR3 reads CASSSVWVREGPFYEQYF. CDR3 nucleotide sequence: TGTGCCAGCAGTTCGGTCTGGGTGCGGGAGGGCCCCTTCTACGAGCAGTACTTC. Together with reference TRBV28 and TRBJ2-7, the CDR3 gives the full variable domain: DVKVTQSSRYLVKRTGEKVFLECVQDMDHENMFWYRQDPGLGLRLIYFSYDVKMKEKGDIPEGYSVSREKKERFSLILESASTNQTSMYLCASSSVWVREGPFYEQYFGPGTRLTVT.

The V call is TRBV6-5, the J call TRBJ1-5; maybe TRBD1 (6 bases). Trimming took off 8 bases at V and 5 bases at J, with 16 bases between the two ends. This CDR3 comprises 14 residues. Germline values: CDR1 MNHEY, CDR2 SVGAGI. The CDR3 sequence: CASRAQGRHQPQHF. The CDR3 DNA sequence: TGTGCCAGCCGCGCTCAGGGGAGACATCAGCCCCAGCATTTT.

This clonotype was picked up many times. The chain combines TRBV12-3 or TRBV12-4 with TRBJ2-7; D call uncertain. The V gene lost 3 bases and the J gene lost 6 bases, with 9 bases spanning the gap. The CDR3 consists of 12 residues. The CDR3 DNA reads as TGTGCCAGCAGTTTTAGTCTTCTCGAGCAGTACTTC. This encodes CASSFSLLEQYF.

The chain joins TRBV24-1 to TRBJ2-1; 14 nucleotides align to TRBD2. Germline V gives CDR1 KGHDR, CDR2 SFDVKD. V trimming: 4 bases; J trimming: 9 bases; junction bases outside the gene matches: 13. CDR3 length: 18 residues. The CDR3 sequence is CATSDPGTSGGFHSEQFF. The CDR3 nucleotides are TGTGCCACCAGTGACCCTGGGACTAGCGGGGGTTTTCATAGTGAGCAGTTCTTC.

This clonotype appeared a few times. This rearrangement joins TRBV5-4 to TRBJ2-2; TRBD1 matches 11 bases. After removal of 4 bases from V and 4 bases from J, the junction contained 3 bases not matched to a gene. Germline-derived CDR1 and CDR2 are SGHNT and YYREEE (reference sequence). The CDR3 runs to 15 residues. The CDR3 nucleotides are TGTGCCAGCAGCGAGGACAGGGGGCGCACCGGGGAGCTGTTTTTT. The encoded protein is CASSEDRGRTGELFF.

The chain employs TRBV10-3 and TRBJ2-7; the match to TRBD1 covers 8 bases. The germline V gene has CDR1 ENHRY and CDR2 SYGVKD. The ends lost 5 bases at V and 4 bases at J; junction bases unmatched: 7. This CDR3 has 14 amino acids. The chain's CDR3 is CAISSDRGGYEQYF. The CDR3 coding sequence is TGTGCCATCAGTTCCGACAGGGGCGGGTACGAGCAGTACTTC.

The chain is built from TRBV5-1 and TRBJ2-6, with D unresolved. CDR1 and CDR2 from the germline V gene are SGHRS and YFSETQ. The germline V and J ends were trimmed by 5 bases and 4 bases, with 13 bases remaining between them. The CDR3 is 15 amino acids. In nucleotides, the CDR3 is TGCGCCAGCAGTCCGTCTCTTTCGGGGGCCAACGTCCTGACTTTC. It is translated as CASSPSLSGANVLTF.